Listed below are T cell receptor beta chains from one sample, sequenced in a study of post-analysis software for immune sequencing data. TCRdb re-called the PCR reads through MiXCR, storing one row per CDR3 protein. Of about 200,000 distinct CDR3 sequences listed, 29% are singletons. The sequenced material came from blood. These receptors were collected from a girl aged 2-17 years with multiple sclerosis. The CDR3 runs from the conserved cysteine through the conserved F or W. A D gene is named only where the DNA matches it firmly. Expanded clones get a size class; other rows say once, few or many, or leave the size out.

.	12	.	TRBV12-3/TRBV12-4	TRBJ1-1	CASNTLQSGAFF	TGTGCCAGCAACACTCTCCAGAGTGGAGCTTTCTTT
.	13	.	TRBV2	TRBJ2-2	CASRGPATGELFF	TGTGCCAGCAGGGGTCCGGCGACCGGGGAGCTGTTTTTT
.	13	.	TRBV5-1	TRBJ2-2	CASMDRDTGELFF	TGCGCCAGCATGGATAGAGACACCGGGGAGCTGTTTTTT
TRBD1	20	many	TRBV18	TRBJ2-6	CASSPSFGTGGKAGANVLTF	TGTGCCAGCTCACCAAGTTTCGGGACAGGGGGGAAAGCTGGGGCCAACGTCCTGACTTTC
.	15	.	TRBV7-2	TRBJ1-6	CASSSTRGGSSPLHF	TGTGCCAGCAGCTCTACACGGGGGGGATCATCACCCCTCCACTTT
.	15	once	TRBV11-2	TRBJ2-2	CASRETPSRSGELFF	TGTGCCAGCAGGGAAACCCCCTCTAGGTCCGGGGAGCTGTTTTTT
.	15	once	TRBV4-1	TRBJ2-2	CASSQPTENTGELFF	TGCGCCAGCAGCCAACCGACAGAAAACACCGGGGAGCTGTTTTTT
TRBD2	18	.	TRBV7-9	TRBJ2-1	CASSLARRTGGVYNEQFF	TGTGCCAGCAGCTTAGCACGGAGGACGGGGGGGGTATACAATGAGCAGTTCTTC
.	13	many	TRBV5-1	TRBJ2-1	CASSLQADNEQFF	TGCGCCAGCAGCTTGCAGGCCGACAATGAGCAGTTCTTC
.	13	.	TRBV20-1	TRBJ2-7	CSGVGGAHYEQYF	TGCAGTGGGGTGGGGGGGGCCCACTACGAGCAGTACTTC
.	15	few	TRBV20-1	TRBJ1-1	CSARETRGLNTEAFF	TGCAGTGCTAGAGAAACCCGGGGGCTGAACACTGAAGCTTTCTTT
.	14	.	TRBV5-1	TRBJ2-5	CASSRQLGEEAQYF	TGCGCCAGCAGCAGGCAGTTGGGAGAAGAGGCCCAGTACTTC
.	11	few	TRBV6-5	TRBJ2-5	CASREMKTQYF	TGTGCCAGCAGGGAAATGAAGACCCAGTACTTC
.	16	.	TRBV6-5	TRBJ2-6	CASSYQSGSRANVLTF	TGTGCCAGCAGTTACCAGTCAGGATCTAGGGCCAACGTCCTGACTTTC
.	13	many	TRBV11-1	TRBJ2-7	CASSLGLLYEQYF	TGTGCCAGCAGCCTCGGGCTTCTGTACGAGCAGTACTTC
TRBD1	12	many	TRBV5-5	TRBJ1-2	CASGDRVFGYTF	TGTGCCAGCGGCGACAGGGTTTTTGGCTACACCTTC
.	15	.	TRBV5-1	TRBJ2-1	CAGSLGDLSYNEQFF	TGCGCCGGCAGCTTGGGGGACCTCTCCTACAATGAGCAGTTCTTC
.	12	.	TRBV29-1	TRBJ1-4	CSVAGADEKLFF	TGCAGCGTTGCAGGGGCAGATGAAAAACTGTTTTTT
.	16	many	TRBV5-1	TRBJ2-7	CASSLVRDSSSYEQYF	TGCGCCAGCAGCTTGGTACGCGACAGTAGTTCCTACGAGCAGTACTTC
.	13	.	TRBV7-9	TRBJ1-1	CASSLAEGAEAFF	TGTGCCAGCAGCTTGGCGGAAGGGGCCGAAGCTTTCTTT
.	17	many	TRBV5-1	TRBJ2-1	CASSPLLALSSYNEQFF	TGCGCCAGCAGTCCCCTACTAGCACTGAGCTCCTACAATGAGCAGTTCTTC
TRBD1	12	few	TRBV13	TRBJ2-7	CASSRTGGVQYF	TGTGCCAGCAGCCGGACAGGGGGGGTCCAGTACTTC
.	14	.	TRBV7-3	TRBJ1-6	CASSSPGNNSPLHF	TGTGCCAGCAGCAGCCCGGGAAATAATTCACCCCTCCACTTT
.	13	many	TRBV4-1	TRBJ2-7	CASSPDWSYEQYF	TGCGCCAGCAGCCCTGACTGGAGCTACGAGCAGTACTTC
TRBD2	14	many	TRBV20-1	TRBJ2-1	CSASLAGGYNEQFF	TGCAGTGCAAGTCTAGCGGGAGGTTACAATGAGCAGTTCTTC
.	15	once	TRBV12-3/TRBV12-4	TRBJ1-2	CASSPSRGSAYGYTF	TGTGCCAGCAGTCCCTCCAGGGGCAGCGCCTATGGCTACACCTTC
.	17	.	TRBV15	TRBJ2-5	CTTSRDLNGRSRETQYF	TGCACCACCAGCAGAGATTTGAATGGACGGTCGAGGGAGACCCAGTACTTC
TRBD1	16	few	TRBV15	TRBJ2-1	CATSRGGTGYYNEQFF	TGTGCCACCAGCAGAGGTGGGACAGGGTACTACAATGAGCAGTTCTTC